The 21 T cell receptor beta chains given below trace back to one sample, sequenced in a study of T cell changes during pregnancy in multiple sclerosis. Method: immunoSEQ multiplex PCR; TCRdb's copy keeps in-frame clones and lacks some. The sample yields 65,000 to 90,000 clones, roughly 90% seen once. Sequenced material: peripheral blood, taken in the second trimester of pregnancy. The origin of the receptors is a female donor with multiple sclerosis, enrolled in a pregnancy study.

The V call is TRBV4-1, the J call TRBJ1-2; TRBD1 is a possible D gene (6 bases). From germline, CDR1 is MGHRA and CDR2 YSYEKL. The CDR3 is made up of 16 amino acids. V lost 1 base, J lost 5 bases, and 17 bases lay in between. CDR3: CASSQGERGQGYGYTF. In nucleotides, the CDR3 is TGCGCCAGCAGCCAAGGAGAGAGGGGCCAGGGGTATGGCTACACCTTC.

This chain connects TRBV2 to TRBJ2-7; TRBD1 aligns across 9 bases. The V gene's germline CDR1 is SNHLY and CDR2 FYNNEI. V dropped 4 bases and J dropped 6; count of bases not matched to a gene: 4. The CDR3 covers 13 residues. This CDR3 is CASSVGQGGEQYF. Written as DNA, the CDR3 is TGTGCCAGCAGTGTGGGACAGGGAGGCGAGCAGTACTTC.

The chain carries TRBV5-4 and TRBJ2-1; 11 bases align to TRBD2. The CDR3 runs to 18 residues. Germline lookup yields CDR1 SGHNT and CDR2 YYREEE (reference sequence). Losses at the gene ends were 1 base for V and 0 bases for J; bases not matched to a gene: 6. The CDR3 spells CASSLSLAGGSSYNEQFF. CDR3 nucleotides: TGTGCCAGCAGCTTGTCCCTAGCGGGGGGCAGCTCCTACAATGAGCAGTTCTTC.

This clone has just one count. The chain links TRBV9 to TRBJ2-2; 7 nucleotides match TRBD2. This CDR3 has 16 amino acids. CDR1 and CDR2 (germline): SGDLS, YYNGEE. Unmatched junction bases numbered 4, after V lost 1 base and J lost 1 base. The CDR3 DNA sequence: TGTGCCAGCAGCGTAAGTGCTAGCGGGAACACCGGGGAGCTGTTTTTT. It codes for CASSVSASGNTGELFF.

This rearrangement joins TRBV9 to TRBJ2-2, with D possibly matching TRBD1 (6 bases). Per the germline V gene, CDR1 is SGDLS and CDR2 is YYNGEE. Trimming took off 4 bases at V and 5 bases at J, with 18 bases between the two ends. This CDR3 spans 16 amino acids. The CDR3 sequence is CASSPQGTGRTGELFF. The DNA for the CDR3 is TGTGCCAGCAGCCCCCAGGGGACGGGGCGGACCGGGGAGCTGTTTTTT.

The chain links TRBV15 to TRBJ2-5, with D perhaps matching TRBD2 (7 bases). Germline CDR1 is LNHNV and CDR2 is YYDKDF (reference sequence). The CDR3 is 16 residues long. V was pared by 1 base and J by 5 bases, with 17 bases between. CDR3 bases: TGTGCCACCAGCAGAGTGCGGCCGAGGGGGGGTGAGACCCAGTACTTC. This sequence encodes CATSRVRPRGGETQYF. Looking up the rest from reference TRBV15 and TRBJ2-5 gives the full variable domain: DAMVIQNPRYQVTQFGKPVTLSCSQTLNHNVMYWYQQKSSQAPKLLFHYYDKDFNNEADTPDNFQSRRPNTSFCFLDIRSPGLGDTAMYLCATSRVRPRGGETQYFGPGTRLLVL.

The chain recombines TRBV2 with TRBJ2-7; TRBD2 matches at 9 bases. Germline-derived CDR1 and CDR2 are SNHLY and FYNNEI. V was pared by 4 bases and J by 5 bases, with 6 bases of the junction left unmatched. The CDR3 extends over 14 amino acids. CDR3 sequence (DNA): TGTGCCAGCAGTGGACCGCGCGGGAGGGACGAGCAGTACTTC. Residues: CASSGPRGRDEQYF.

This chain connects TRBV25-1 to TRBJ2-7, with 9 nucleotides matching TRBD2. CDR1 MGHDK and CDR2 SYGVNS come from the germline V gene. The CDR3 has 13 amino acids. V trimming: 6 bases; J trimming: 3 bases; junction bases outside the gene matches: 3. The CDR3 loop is CASRVSGSYEQYF. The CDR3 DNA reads TGTGCCAGCAGGGTTAGCGGGAGCTACGAGCAGTACTTC.

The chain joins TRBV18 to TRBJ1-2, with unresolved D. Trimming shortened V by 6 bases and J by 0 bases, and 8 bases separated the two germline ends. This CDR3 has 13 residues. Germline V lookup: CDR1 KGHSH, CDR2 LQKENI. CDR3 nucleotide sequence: TGTGCCAGCTCGCAAACAGCTAACTATGGCTACACCTTC. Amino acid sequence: CASSQTANYGYTF. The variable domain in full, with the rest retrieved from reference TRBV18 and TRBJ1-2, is NAGVMQNPRHLVRRRGQEARLRCSPMKGHSHVYWYRQLPEEGLKFMVYLQKENIIDESGMPKERFSAEFPKEGPSILRIQQVVRGDSAAYFCASSQTANYGYTFGSGTRLTVV.

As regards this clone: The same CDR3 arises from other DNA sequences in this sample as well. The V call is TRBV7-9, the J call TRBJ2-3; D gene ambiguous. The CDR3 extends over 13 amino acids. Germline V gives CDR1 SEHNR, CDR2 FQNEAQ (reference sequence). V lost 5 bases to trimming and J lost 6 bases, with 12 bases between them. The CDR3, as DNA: TGTGCCAGCAGCCCCCGTGGGCCCGATACGCAGTATTTT. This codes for CASSPRGPDTQYF.

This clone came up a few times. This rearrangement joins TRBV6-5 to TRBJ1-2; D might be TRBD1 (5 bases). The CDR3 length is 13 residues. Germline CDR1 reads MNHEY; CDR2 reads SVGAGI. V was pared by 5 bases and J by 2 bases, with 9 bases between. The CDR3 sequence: CASSRQTNYGYTF. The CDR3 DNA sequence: TGTGCCAGCAGTCGACAGACCAACTATGGCTACACCTTC.

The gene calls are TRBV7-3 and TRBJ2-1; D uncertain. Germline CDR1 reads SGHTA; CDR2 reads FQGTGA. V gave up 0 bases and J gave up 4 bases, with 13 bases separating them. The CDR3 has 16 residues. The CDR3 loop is CASSLTATTTYNEQFF. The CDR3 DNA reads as TGTGCCAGCAGCTTAACGGCGACAACAACATACAATGAGCAGTTCTTC.

CDR3 residues: CASSQDSTGVYGYTF. CDR3 DNA: TGCGCCAGCAGCCAAGATTCGACAGGGGTATATGGCTACACCTTC. V usage is TRBV4-1 and J usage is TRBJ1-2; 8 bases align to TRBD1. Germline V gives CDR1 MGHRA, CDR2 YSYEKL. With 0 bases clipped from V and 5 bases from J, the junction kept 5 bases outside the gene matches. The CDR3 is 15 amino acids.

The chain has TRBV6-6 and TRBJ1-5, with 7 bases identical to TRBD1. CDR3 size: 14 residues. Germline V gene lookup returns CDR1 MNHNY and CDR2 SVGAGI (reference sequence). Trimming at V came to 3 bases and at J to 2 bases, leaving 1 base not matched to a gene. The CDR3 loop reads CASSYQGGNQPQHF. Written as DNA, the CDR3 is TGTGCCAGCAGTTATCAGGGGGGCAATCAGCCCCAGCATTTT.

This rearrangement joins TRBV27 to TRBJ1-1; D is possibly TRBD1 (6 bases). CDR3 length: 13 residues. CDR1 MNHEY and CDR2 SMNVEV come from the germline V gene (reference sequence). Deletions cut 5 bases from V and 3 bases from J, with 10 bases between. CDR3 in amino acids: CASSITGHTEAFF. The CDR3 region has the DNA TGTGCCAGCAGTATTACAGGGCACACTGAAGCTTTCTTT.

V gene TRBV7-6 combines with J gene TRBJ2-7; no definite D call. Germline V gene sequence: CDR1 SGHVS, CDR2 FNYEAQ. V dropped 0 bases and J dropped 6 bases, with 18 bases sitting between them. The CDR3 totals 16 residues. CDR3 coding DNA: TGTGCCAGCAGCTTAGCGGCGGTCTCGGCGACGGGCGAGCAGTACTTC. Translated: CASSLAAVSATGEQYF.

The CDR3 reads CASRISGSYNEQFF. CDR3 sequence (DNA): TGTGCCAGCCGTATTAGCGGGAGCTACAATGAGCAGTTCTTC. The genes are TRBV28 and TRBJ2-1, with 9 bases lining up with TRBD2. V shed 8 bases, J shed 3 bases, and the junction held 5 bases outside the gene matches. Per the germline V gene, CDR1 is MDHEN and CDR2 is SYDVKM. This CDR3 contains 14 residues.

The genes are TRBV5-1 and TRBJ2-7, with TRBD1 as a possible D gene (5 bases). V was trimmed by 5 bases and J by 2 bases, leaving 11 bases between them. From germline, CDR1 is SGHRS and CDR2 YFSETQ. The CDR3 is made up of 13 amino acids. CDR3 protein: CASSPTAAYEQYF. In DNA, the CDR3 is TGCGCCAGCAGTCCGACAGCTGCCTACGAGCAGTACTTC.

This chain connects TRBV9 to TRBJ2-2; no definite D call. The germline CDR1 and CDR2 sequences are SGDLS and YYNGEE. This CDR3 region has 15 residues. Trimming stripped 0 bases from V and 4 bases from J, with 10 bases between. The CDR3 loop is CASSVGAAITGELFF. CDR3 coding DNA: TGTGCCAGCAGCGTAGGGGCCGCAATCACCGGGGAGCTGTTTTTT.

Written as DNA, the CDR3 is TGTGCCAGTAGTATGGGCTACACACAGCCCCAGCATTTT. Translation: CASSMGYTQPQHF. This chain joins TRBV19 and TRBJ1-5; D gene uncertain. V dropped 3 bases and J dropped 7 bases, with 10 bases sitting between them. Germline V gene data show CDR1 as LNHDA and CDR2 as SQIVND (reference sequence). The CDR3 contains 13 residues.

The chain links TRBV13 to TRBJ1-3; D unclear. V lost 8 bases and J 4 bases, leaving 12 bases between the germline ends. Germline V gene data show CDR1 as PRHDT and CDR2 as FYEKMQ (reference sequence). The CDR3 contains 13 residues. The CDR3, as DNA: TGTGCCAGCCGTGGGAGGGTGGGAAACACCATATATTTT. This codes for CASRGRVGNTIYF.